This T cell receptor beta chain was recorded in a study of T cell responses to AZD1222 COVID-19 vaccine. This CDR3 has 16 residues. J was trimmed by 5 bases and V by 6 bases; bases with no gene match: 9. In germline, CDR1 is LNHDA, CDR2 SQIVND (reference sequence). Method: immunoSEQ multiplex PCR; TCRdb's copy keeps in-frame clones and lacks some. This sample has about 94,000 clones, with around 89% found just once. This sample comprised peripheral blood, obtained 28 days after the second AZD1222 dose. The TCR was taken from an adult who received the AZD1222 COVID-19 vaccine. V and J are TRBV19 and TRBJ2-1; 11 positions match TRBD1. CDR3 nucleotides: TGTGCCAGTAGCTTCCGGGGACAGGGGGAGAACAATGAGCAGTTCTTC. Its protein is CASSFRGQGENNEQFF. The full variable domain, its missing parts supplied by reference TRBV19 and TRBJ2-1, is DGGITQSPKYLFRKEGQNVTLSCEQNLNHDAMYWYRQDPGQGLRLIYYSQIVNDFQKGDIAEGYSVSREKKESFPLTVTSAQKNPTAFYLCASSFRGQGENNEQFFGPGTRLTVL.